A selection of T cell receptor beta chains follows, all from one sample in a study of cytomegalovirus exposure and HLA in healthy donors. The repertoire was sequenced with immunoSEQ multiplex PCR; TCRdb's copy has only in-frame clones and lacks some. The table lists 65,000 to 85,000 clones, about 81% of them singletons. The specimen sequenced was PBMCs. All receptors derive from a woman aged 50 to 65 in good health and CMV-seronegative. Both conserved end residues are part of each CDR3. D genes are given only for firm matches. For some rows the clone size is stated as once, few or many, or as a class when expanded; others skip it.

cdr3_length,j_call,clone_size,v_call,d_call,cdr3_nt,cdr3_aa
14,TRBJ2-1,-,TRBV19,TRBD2,TGTGCCAGTGCCGGGACTAGCTTTTACAATGAGCAGTTCTTC,CASAGTSFYNEQFF
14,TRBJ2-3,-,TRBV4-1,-,TGCGCCAGCAGCCTACCGGTTGGCACAGATACGCAGTATTTT,CASSLPVGTDTQYF
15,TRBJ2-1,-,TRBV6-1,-,TGTGCCAGCAGTACCGACGGGAGCTCCTACAATGAGCAGTTCTTC,CASSTDGSSYNEQFF
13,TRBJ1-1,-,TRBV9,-,TGTGCCAGCAGCGTAGGGGGGCAAACTGAAGCTTTCTTT,CASSVGGQTEAFF
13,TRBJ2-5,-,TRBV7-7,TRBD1,TGTGCTAGCAGCCCGGGACAGGCGGGGACCCAGTACTTC,CASSPGQAGTQYF
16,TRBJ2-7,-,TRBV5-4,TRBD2,TGTGCCAGCAGCCCACGACTAGCGGGAGGTACAAACGAGCAGTACTTC,CASSPRLAGGTNEQYF
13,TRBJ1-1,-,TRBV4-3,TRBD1,TGCGCCAGCGGACGACAGGGGAGGACTGAAGCTTTCTTT,CASGRQGRTEAFF
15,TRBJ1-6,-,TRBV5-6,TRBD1,TGTGCCAGCAGCGAAAGGACAGGGGCTAATTCACCCCTCCACTTT,CASSERTGANSPLHF
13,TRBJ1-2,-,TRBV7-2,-,TGTGCCAGCAGCTTAGACGGCGGCTATGGCTACACCTTC,CASSLDGGYGYTF
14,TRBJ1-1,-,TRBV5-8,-,TGTGCCAGCAGACCTGACGGGATCCTAGGGGAAGCTTTCTTT,CASRPDGILGEAFF
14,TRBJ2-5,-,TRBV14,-,TGTGCCAGCAGCCCACGACTAGTCCAAGAGACCCAGTACTTC,CASSPRLVQETQYF
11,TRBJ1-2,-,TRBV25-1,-,TGTGCCAGCCGAGGGAAATATGGCTACACCTTC,CASRGKYGYTF
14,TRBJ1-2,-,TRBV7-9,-,TGTGCCAGCAGCTTAGCCGGGGGGCGCACTGGCTACACCTTC,CASSLAGGRTGYTF
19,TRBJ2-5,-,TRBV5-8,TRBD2,TGTGCCAGCAGCTTGGCCGTTGGTTCGAAGGGACTAGGCCAAGAGACCCAGTACTTC,CASSLAVGSKGLGQETQYF
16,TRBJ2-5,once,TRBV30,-,TGTGCCTGGAGTTCCGAGCTAGCGAGAGGATGGGAGACCCAGTACTTC,CAWSSELARGWETQYF
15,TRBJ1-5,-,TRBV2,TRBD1,TGTGCCAGCAGTTCTCGGACAGGGGGCGGGCAGCCCCAGCATTTT,CASSSRTGGGQPQHF
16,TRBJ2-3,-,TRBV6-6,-,TGTGCCAGCTCCCTGGCCGGGACATCCCCCACAGATACGCAGTATTTT,CASSLAGTSPTDTQYF
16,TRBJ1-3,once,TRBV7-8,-,TGTGCCAGCAGCTTAGTTAGCGGGGTTGGTGGAAACACCATATATTTT,CASSLVSGVGGNTIYF
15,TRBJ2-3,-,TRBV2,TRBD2,TGTGCCAGCAGGGGGGAGGGATTCAGCACAGATACGCAGTATTTT,CASRGEGFSTDTQYF
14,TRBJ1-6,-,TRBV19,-,TGTGCCAGTAGGGGACCGGGAGATAATTCACCCCTCCACTTT,CASRGPGDNSPLHF
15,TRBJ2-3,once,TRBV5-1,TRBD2,TGCGCCAGCAGCTGGGGTAGCGGGAGCACAGATACGCAGTATTTT,CASSWGSGSTDTQYF
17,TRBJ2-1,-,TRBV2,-,TGTGCCAGCAGTGCTCAGGGATTCTCCCTAGTTGGGGATGAGCAGTTCTTC,CASSAQGFSLVGDEQFF
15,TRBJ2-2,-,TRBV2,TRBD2,TGTGCCAGCAGGTACCAGCGGGAGCCAGCCGGGGAGCTGTTTTTT,CASRYQREPAGELFF
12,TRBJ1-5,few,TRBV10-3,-,TGTGCCATCGCAGGGGTGGAACAGCCCCAGCATTTT,CAIAGVEQPQHF
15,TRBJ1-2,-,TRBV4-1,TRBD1,TGCGCCAGCAGCCAACAGCAGGGGGGAAGCTATGGCTACACCTTC,CASSQQQGGSYGYTF
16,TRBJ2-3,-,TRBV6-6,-,TGTGCCAGCAGTTACTCGTTGCTTACTAGCACAGATACGCAGTATTTT,CASSYSLLTSTDTQYF
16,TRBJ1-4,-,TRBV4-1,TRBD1,TGCGCCAGCAGCCAGGCTACAGGGGCAACTAATGAAAAACTGTTTTTT,CASSQATGATNEKLFF
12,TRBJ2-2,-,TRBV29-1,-,TGCAGCGTTCAGGCGAACACCGGGGAGCTGTTTTTT,CSVQANTGELFF
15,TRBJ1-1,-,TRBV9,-,TGTGCCAGCAGCCCCGAAAGAGGGTTAGGATTTGAAGCTTTCTTT,CASSPERGLGFEAFF
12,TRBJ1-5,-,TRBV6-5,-,TGTGCCAGCAGTTCAATCAATCAGCCCCAGCATTTT,CASSSINQPQHF
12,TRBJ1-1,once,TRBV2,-,TGTGCCAGCACGTTGGAGGGGCCTGAAGCTTTCTTT,CASTLEGPEAFF
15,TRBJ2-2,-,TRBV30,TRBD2,TGTGCCTGGAAAGGGACTAGCCACACCCCCGGGGAGCTGTTTTTT,CAWKGTSHTPGELFF
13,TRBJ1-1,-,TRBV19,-,TGTGCCAGTAGTTGGGTAGCCAACACTGAAGCTTTCTTT,CASSWVANTEAFF
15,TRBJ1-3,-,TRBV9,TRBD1,TGTGCCAGCAGCGCCTCCGCCGGGACAGGGAACAACTTATATTTT,CASSASAGTGNNLYF
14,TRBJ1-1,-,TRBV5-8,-,TGTGCCAGCACCGGATCTAACTGGGAGCCTGAAGCTTTCTTT,CASTGSNWEPEAFF
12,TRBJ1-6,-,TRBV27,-,TGTGCCAGCAGTAACCGGGTTTCACCCCTCCACTTT,CASSNRVSPLHF
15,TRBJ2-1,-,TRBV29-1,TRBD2,TGCAGCGGGAGAGGGACTAGCGGGAACTACAATGAGCAGTTCTTC,CSGRGTSGNYNEQFF
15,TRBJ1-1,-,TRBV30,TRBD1,TGTGCCTGGAGTCCTTACTACAGGGGGAACACTGAAGCTTTCTTT,CAWSPYYRGNTEAFF
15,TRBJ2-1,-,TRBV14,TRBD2,TGTGCCAGCAGCCAACTTAGCGGGGAAGGGAGTGAGCAGTTCTTC,CASSQLSGEGSEQFF
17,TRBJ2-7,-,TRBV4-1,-,TGCGCCAGCAGCCGCATCGGGATGGAGGGTAACTCCTACGAGCAGTACTTC,CASSRIGMEGNSYEQYF
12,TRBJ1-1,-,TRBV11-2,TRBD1,TGTGCCAGCAGACTCCGGGAGGGGGCAGCTTTCTTT,CASRLREGAAFF
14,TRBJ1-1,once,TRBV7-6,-,TGTGCCAGCAGCTTAGCCAGTTTGAACACTGAAGCTTTCTTT,CASSLASLNTEAFF
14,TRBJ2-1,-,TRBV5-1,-,TGCGCCAGCTCCGTAGGGGGGGAGTACAATGAGCAGTTCTTC,CASSVGGEYNEQFF
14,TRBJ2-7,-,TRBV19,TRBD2,TGTGCCAGTAGATTAGCGGGTAACACCTACGAGCAGTACTTC,CASRLAGNTYEQYF
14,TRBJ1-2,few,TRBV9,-,TGTGCCAGCAGCCCAGAGCAGGGGATCTATGGCTACACCTTC,CASSPEQGIYGYTF
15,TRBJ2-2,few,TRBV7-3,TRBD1,TGTGCCAGCAGCTTAACAGGGGGCACAGCCGGGGAGCTGTTTTTT,CASSLTGGTAGELFF
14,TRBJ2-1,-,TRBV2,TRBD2,TGTGCCAGCAGCGTAGCGGGGGGGCCCTTTGAGCAGTTCTTC,CASSVAGGPFEQFF
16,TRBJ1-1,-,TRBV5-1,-,TGCGCCAGCAGCTTGGCGGGGGAATCCATGAACACTGAAGCTTTCTTT,CASSLAGESMNTEAFF
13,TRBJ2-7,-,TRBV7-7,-,TGTGCTAGCAGTCGGGGGAGTTCCAACGAGCAGTACTTC,CASSRGSSNEQYF
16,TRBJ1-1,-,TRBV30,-,TGTGCCTGGAGAAAAGAGAGCAAGCCGCAGAACACTGAAGCTTTCTTT,CAWRKESKPQNTEAFF
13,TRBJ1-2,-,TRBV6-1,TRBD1,TGTGCCAGCAGGGGACAGGCGACTGCTGGCTACACCTTC,CASRGQATAGYTF
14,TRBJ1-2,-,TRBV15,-,TGTGCCACCAGCAGAAATTCCGACCCGGGTGGCTACACCTTC,CATSRNSDPGGYTF
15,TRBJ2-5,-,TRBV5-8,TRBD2,TGTGCCAGCAGTAAGCCCCGCGGGGGGCAAGAGACCCAGTACTTC,CASSKPRGGQETQYF
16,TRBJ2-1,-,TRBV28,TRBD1,TGTGCCAGCAGTCCCCTCCAGGGGGCCTCCTACAATGAGCAGTTCTTC,CASSPLQGASYNEQFF
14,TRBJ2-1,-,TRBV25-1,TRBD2,TGTGCCAGCAGTGACGCGGGAGGGAGTAATGAGCAGTTCTTC,CASSDAGGSNEQFF
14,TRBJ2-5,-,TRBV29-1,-,TGCAGCGTTGGTGGGCAGCAAAACCAAGAGACCCAGTACTTC,CSVGGQQNQETQYF
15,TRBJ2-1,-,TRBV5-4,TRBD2,TGTGCCAGCACCTATAGCGGGGGGGCCGGCAATGAGCAGTTCTTC,CASTYSGGAGNEQFF
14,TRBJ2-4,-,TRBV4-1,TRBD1,TGCGCCAGCAGCCCTCGACAGGGGGTGAACATTCAGTACTTC,CASSPRQGVNIQYF
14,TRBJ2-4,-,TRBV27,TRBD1,TGTGCCAGCAGACACACAGGGGGCGAAAACATTCAGTACTTC,CASRHTGGENIQYF
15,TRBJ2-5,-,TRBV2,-,TGTGCCTGCGCCCCTGATACAGGGAGACAAGAGACCCAGTACTTC,CACAPDTGRQETQYF